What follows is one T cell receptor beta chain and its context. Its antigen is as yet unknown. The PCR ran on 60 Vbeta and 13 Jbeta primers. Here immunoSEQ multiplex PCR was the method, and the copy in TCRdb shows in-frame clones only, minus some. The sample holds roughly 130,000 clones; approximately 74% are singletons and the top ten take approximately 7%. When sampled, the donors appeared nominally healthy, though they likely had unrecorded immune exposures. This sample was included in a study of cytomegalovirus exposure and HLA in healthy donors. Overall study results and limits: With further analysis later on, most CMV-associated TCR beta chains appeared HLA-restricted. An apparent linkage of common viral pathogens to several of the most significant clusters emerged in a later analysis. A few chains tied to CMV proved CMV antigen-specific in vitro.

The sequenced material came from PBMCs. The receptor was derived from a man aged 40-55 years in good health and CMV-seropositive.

The CDR3 region has the DNA TGCGCCAGCAGTCAATCGAACAGGTACAGCTCCTACGAGCAGTACTTC. Translating it yields CASSQSNRYSSYEQYF. The chain is built from TRBV23-1 and TRBJ2-7, with a weak D call TRBD1 (5 bases). TRBV23-1 is an ORF, with its function uncertain. The CDR3 runs 16 residues. V was pared by 0 bases and J by 0 bases, with 12 bases between.